A selection of T cell receptor beta chains follows, all from one sample in a study of Ad26.COV2.S vaccination and SARS-CoV-2 variants. Generated by immunoSEQ multiplex PCR, the TCRdb table keeps only in-frame clones and is missing some. The table records under 550,000 clones, around 90% of them present only once. The sequences come from peripheral blood, collected in a trial of Ad26.COV2.S vaccine versus placebo. The receptor source for this set is a person aged 18-65 years who received the Ad26.COV2.S COVID-19 vaccine or a placebo. The conserved cysteine and the conserved F or W are not part of the CDR3 here.

v_call | cdr3_length | cdr3_aa
TRBV28 | 14 | ASSLSLLAGVYEQY
TRBV18 | 12 | ASSPPNSGYGYT
TRBV19 | 12 | ASSIMGDTGELF
TRBV10-2 | 12 | ASRTWTGEGTQY
TRBV4-3 | 14 | ASSQPGQTSNYGYT
TRBV28 | 10 | ASSRQGAGYT
TRBV29-1 | 10 | SVSKTGNEQY
TRBV12-3/TRBV12-4 | 10 | ASSLRPDTQY
TRBV5-8 | 12 | ASSIPTGGDGYT
TRBV10-2 | 13 | ASSPMGQGIYEQY
TRBV27 | 12 | ASSFVAGGHTQY
TRBV7-9 | 13 | ASSPPRSETYEQY
TRBV27 | 12 | ASRLTGAQETQY
TRBV28 | 12 | ASSLVLGVREQY
TRBV5-4 | 15 | ASSPRGRISNTGELF
TRBV5-1 | 12 | ASSLDQGTDTQY
TRBV30 | 11 | ACDRVGNQPQH
TRBV11-2 | 15 | ASSLDGTDTIQETQY
TRBV5-4 | 14 | ASSPRTSGSYNEQF
TRBV4-3 | 13 | ASSQDTGSQETQY
TRBV2 | 13 | ASSSTPGGPYEQY
TRBV3-1/TRBV3-2 | 11 | ASSQVARGEQY
TRBV14 | 12 | ASRQTGTTGELF
TRBV6-5 | 11 | ASSLGGDQPQH
TRBV20-1 | 10 | SASPGSNTIY
TRBV30 | 9 | AWSGNGELF
TRBV5-5 | 9 | ASSPEVEQF
TRBV21-1 | 13 | ASSEGEREFDEQY
TRBV27 | 13 | ASSPGTSGNNEQF
TRBV10-2 | 15 | ASSESGRGLKYNEQF
TRBV3-1/TRBV3-2 | 14 | ASSQGTGGGQETQY
TRBV5-1 | 13 | ASSSQTGGRDTQY
TRBV18 | 11 | ASSPRNDGELF
TRBV5-8 | 14 | ASSSDRDRWPSEQY
TRBV13 | 15 | ASSLFVPGTLQETQY
TRBV7-2 | 12 | ASSLGDPTNKQY